The present T cell receptor beta chain was sequenced within a study of blood T cell repertoires in COVID-19. The CDR3 is 14 residues long. Original methodology: For nucleated cells, counts were estimated from reference gene primer amplification. Produced via immunoSEQ multiplex PCR; TCRdb's table is partial and in-frame only. That table is the source of V, J and clone size, and D and trimming were worked out from the DNA. The sample contains 86,000 or so clones, approximately 82% of which appear only once. This receptor was obtained from a woman of 80 years or more with acute or convalescent COVID-19. The sample comprised peripheral blood. This chain connects TRBV21-1 to TRBJ1-2; the DNA was not compared with TRBD1, the D call given in the table. TRBV21-1 is described as a pseudogene. The CDR3 bases are TGTGCCAGCAGCCTGGGACAGGGGGACTACGGCTACACCTTC. Translating it yields CASSLGQGDYGYTF.